Following are 2 T cell receptor beta chains from one sample sequenced in a study of T cells in Graves' hyperthyroidism and ophthalmopathy. Template material for amplifying TCR beta CDR3 regions consisted of RNA transcripts. When the TCR CDR3 underwent first-round RT-PCR, the HTBI primer set was used. TCRdb reprocessed the multiplex PCR reads via MiXCR and lists one record per CDR3 protein. Of approximately 700,000 distinct CDR3 sequences in the sample, around 15% were seen once. The specimen was blood. The source is a young man with Graves' hyperthyroidism.

This clonotype was observed at least ten times. This chain joins TRBV28 and TRBJ2-3; TRBD1 might be the D (6 bases). The length of the CDR3 is 12 residues. V was clipped by 4 bases and J by 5 bases, with 7 bases between them. Germline V gene lookup returns CDR1 MDHEN and CDR2 SYDVKM. CDR3 loop: CASSSQGDTQYF. The CDR3 DNA follows: TGTGCCAGCAGTTCACAGGGAGATACGCAGTATTTT.

This chain joins TRBV29-1 and TRBJ2-5, with 10 bases matching TRBD1. With 6 bases clipped from V and 4 bases from J, the junction kept 8 bases outside the gene matches. Germline V gene data show CDR1 as SQVTM and CDR2 as ANQGSEA. This CDR3 region has 14 residues. CDR3 DNA sequence: TGCAGCGTCGCTCTGACAGGGGGCGGAGAGACCCAGTACTTC. Amino acids: CSVALTGGGETQYF.